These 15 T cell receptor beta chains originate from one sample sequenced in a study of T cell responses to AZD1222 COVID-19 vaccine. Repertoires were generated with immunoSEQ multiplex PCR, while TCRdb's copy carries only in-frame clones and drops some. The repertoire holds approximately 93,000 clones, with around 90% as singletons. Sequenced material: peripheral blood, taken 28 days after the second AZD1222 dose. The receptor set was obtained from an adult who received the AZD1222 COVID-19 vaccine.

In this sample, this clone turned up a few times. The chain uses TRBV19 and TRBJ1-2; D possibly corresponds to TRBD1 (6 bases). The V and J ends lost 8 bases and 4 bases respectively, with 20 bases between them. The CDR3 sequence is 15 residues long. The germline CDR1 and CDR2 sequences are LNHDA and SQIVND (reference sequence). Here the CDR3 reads CASCPQRGVGYGYTF. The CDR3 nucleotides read TGTGCCAGTTGCCCCCAGAGGGGGGTCGGCTATGGCTACACCTTC.

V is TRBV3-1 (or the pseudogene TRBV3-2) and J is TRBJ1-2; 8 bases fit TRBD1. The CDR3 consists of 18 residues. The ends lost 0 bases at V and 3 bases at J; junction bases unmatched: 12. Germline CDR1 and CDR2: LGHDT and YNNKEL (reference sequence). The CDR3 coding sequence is TGTGCCAGCAGCCAAGAAACATTGCGGACAGGGTGGGACTATGGCTACACCTTC. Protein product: CASSQETLRTGWDYGYTF.

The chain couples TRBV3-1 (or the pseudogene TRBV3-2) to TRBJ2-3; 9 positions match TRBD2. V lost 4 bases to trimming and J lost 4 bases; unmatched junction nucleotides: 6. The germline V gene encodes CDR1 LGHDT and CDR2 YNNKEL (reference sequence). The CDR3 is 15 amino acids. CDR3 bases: TGTGCCAGCAGCCGTAAGGGACTAGCTCCAGATACGCAGTATTTT. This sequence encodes CASSRKGLAPDTQYF.

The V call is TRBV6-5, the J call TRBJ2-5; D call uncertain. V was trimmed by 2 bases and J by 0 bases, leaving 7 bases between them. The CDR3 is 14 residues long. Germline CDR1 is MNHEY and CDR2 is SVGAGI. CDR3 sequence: CASSYHGYQETQYF. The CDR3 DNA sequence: TGTGCCAGCAGTTACCACGGCTACCAAGAGACCCAGTACTTC.

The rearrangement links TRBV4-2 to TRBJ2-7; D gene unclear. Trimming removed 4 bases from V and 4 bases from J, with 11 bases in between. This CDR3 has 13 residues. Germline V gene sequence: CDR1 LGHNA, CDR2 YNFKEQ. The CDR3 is CASSPSTNYEQYF. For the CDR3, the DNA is TGTGCCAGCAGCCCAAGCACCAATTACGAGCAGTACTTC.

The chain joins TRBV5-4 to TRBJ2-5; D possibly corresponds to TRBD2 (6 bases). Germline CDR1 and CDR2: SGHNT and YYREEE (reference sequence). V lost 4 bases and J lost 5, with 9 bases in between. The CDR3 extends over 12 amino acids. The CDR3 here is CASSTTSETQYF. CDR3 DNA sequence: TGTGCCAGCAGCACAACTAGCGAGACCCAGTACTTC. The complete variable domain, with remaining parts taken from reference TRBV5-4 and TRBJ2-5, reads ETGVTQSPTHLIKTRGQQVTLRCSSQSGHNTVSWYQQALGQGPQFIFQYYREEENGRGNFPPRFSGLQFPNYSSELNVNALELDDSALYLCASSTTSETQYFGPGTRLLVL.

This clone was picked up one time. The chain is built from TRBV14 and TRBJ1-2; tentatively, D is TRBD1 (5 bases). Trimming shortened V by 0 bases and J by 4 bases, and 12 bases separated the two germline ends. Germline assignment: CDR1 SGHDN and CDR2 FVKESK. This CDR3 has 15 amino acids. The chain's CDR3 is CASSQDPGRIYGYTF. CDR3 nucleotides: TGTGCCAGCAGCCAAGACCCGGGACGGATCTATGGCTACACCTTC.

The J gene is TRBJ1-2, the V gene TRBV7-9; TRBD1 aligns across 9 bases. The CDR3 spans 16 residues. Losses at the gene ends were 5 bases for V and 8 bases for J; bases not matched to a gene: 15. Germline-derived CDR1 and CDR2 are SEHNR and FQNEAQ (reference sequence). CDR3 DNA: TGTGCCAGCAGCCAGCCGGGACAGGGCCCCGCGGGGGGCTACACCTTC. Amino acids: CASSQPGQGPAGGYTF.

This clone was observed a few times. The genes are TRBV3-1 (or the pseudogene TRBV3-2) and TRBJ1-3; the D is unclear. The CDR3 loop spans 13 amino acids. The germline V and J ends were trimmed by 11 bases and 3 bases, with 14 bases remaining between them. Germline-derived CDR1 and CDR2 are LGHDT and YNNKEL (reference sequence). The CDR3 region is CACGKGVGNTIYF. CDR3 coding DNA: TGTGCCTGCGGAAAAGGTGTTGGAAACACCATATATTTT.

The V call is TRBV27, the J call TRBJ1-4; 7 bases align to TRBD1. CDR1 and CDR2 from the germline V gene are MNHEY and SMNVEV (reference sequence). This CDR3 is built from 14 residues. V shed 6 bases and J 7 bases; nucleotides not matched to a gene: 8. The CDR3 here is CASRWTGGSEKLFF. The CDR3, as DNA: TGTGCCAGCAGATGGACAGGAGGGAGTGAAAAACTGTTTTTT.

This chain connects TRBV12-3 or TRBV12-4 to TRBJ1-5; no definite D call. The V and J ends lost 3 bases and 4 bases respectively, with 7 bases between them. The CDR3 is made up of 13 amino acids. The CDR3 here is CASSLGPNQPQHF. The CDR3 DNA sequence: TGTGCCAGCAGTTTGGGCCCGAATCAGCCCCAGCATTTT.

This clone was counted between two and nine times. CDR3 nucleotide sequence: TGTGCCAGCAGTTCCCTCCTTAGCGGCTCCTATAATTCACCCCTCCACTTT. This sequence encodes CASSSLLSGSYNSPLHF. This chain links TRBV28 with TRBJ1-6; D unclear. This CDR3 contains 17 residues. The germline gives CDR1 MDHEN, CDR2 SYDVKM. Trimming took 4 bases from V and 0 from J, leaving 13 bases between them. The variable domain in full, completed from reference TRBV28 and TRBJ1-6, reads DVKVTQSSRYLVKRTGEKVFLECVQDMDHENMFWYRQDPGLGLRLIYFSYDVKMKEKGDIPEGYSVSREKKERFSLILESASTNQTSMYLCASSSLLSGSYNSPLHFGNGTRLTVT.

This chain's CDR3 is CASSQDLGSYEQYV. CDR3 coding DNA: TGCGCCAGCAGCCAAGACCTGGGCTCCTACGAGCAGTACGTC. This sequence joins TRBV4-1 and TRBJ2-7, with unresolved D. V lost 0 bases and J lost 0, with 6 bases in between. Germline CDR1 MGHRA, CDR2 YSYEKL. This CDR3 region has 14 residues.

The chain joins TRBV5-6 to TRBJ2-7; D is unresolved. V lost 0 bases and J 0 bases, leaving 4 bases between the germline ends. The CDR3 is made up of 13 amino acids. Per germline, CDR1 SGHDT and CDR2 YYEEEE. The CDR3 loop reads CASSLVASYEQYV. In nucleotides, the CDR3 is TGTGCCAGCAGCTTGGTGGCCTCCTACGAGCAGTACGTC.

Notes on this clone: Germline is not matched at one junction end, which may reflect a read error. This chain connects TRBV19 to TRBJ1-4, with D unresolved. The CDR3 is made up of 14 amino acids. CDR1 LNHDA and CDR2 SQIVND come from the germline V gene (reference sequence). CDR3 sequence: CASTIHGPAEKLFF. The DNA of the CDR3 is TGTGCCAGTACTATACACGGACCTGCTGAAAAACTGTTTTTT.